Presented here are 25 T cell receptor beta chains from one specimen sequenced in a study of T cell responses to AZD1222 COVID-19 vaccine. The data were produced by immunoSEQ multiplex PCR, yet TCRdb's version contains in-frame clones alone and is incomplete. The sample comprises about 130,000 clones, approximately 90% of which are singletons, and 6.9% rests with the top ten. The specimen comprised peripheral blood, sampled on day 0 of AZD1222 vaccination. The receptors derive from an adult in good health.

The chain employs TRBV6-5 and TRBJ1-2, with D possibly being TRBD1 (5 bases). The germline V gene has CDR1 MNHEY and CDR2 SVGAGI. Trimming stripped 6 bases from V and 1 base from J, with 12 bases between. The CDR3 has 14 amino acids. CDR3 DNA sequence: TGTGCCAGCAGGGAGGGACCGATTAACTATGGCTACACCTTC. It is translated as CASREGPINYGYTF.

The CDR3 DNA sequence: TGTGCTAGCCGGGACAGCCCCAGCTCCTATAATTCACCCCTCCACTTT. This encodes CASRDSPSSYNSPLHF. The rearrangement uses TRBV19 and TRBJ1-6, with TRBD1 matching over 7 bases. CDR1 is LNHDA and CDR2 is SQIVND in the germline V gene (reference sequence). This CDR3 is 16 amino acids long.

This clone was counted between two and nine times. The chain combines TRBV15 with TRBJ1-3; no clear D gene. CDR3 size: 15 residues. The germline gives CDR1 LNHNV, CDR2 YYDKDF (reference sequence). With 1 base removed from V and 1 base from J, the gap between germline ends came to 8 bases. The CDR3: CATSRGEESGNTIYF. The CDR3 coding sequence is TGTGCCACCAGCAGAGGAGAGGAATCTGGAAACACCATATATTTT. Variable domain in full (rest from reference TRBV15 and TRBJ1-3): DAMVIQNPRYQVTQFGKPVTLSCSQTLNHNVMYWYQQKSSQAPKLLFHYYDKDFNNEADTPDNFQSRRPNTSFCFLDIRSPGLGDTAMYLCATSRGEESGNTIYFGEGSWLTVV.

The genes are TRBV7-2 and TRBJ2-3; TRBD1 agrees at 7 bases. The V and J ends lost 3 bases and 2 bases, in that order; junction bases with no gene match: 5. The CDR3 loop spans 15 amino acids. CDR1 is SGHTA and CDR2 is FQGNSA in the germline V gene. The CDR3 reads CASSLGQSPTDTQYF. CDR3 nucleotide sequence: TGTGCCAGCAGCTTGGGACAGAGCCCCACAGATACGCAGTATTTT.

This chain links TRBV4-1 with TRBJ2-7; the match to TRBD1 covers 9 bases. After removal of 0 bases from V and 1 base from J, the junction contained 1 base not matched to a gene. The CDR3 extends over 15 amino acids. Germline V gene data show CDR1 as MGHRA and CDR2 as YSYEKL. For the CDR3, the DNA is TGCGCCAGCAGCCAAGATGGGACAGGGTCCTACGAGCAGTACTTC. Amino acids: CASSQDGTGSYEQYF.

This clone was found once. The V gene is TRBV6-5, the J gene TRBJ1-6; 10 nucleotides agree with TRBD1. V lost 6 bases to trimming and J lost 7 bases; unmatched junction nucleotides: 6. The germline V gene has CDR1 MNHEY and CDR2 SVGAGI. The length of the CDR3 is 15 residues. CDR3 residues: CASRSWDRGNSPLHF. CDR3 coding DNA: TGTGCCAGCAGGAGCTGGGACAGGGGCAATTCACCCCTCCACTTT.

This clone occurred many times. The CDR3 loop reads CASSETGQNNQPQHF. Here the CDR3 DNA reads TGTGCCAGCAGTGAAACCGGACAGAACAACCAGCCCCAGCATTTT. V and J are TRBV6-1 and TRBJ1-5, with D possibly being TRBD1 (6 bases). The germline CDR1 and CDR2 sequences are MNHNS and SASEGT. V lost 2 bases to trimming and J lost 7 bases, with 15 bases between them. The CDR3 is 15 residues long.

This chain joins TRBV21-1 and TRBJ2-7; the tabulated D call, TRBD1, remains unverified against the DNA. TRBV21-1 represents a pseudogene. This CDR3 region has 16 residues. This CDR3 is CASTEDRGRGSYEQYF. In nucleotides, the CDR3 is TGTGCCAGCACCGAGGACAGGGGAAGAGGGTCCTACGAGCAGTACTTC.

The chain employs TRBV2 and TRBJ1-1; the match to TRBD1 covers 7 bases. Looked up from germline, CDR1 is SNHLY and CDR2 is FYNNEI. With V trimmed by 0 bases and J by 6 bases, 1 base remained unmatched. This CDR3 is 13 amino acids long. CDR3 bases: TGTGCCAGCAGTGAAGCAGGGGGCGCTGAAGCTTTCTTT. This translates into CASSEAGGAEAFF.

CDR3 in amino acids: CASSSTPSPTNEKLFF. CDR3 DNA: TGTGCCAGTAGTTCCACACCGTCACCGACTAATGAAAAACTGTTTTTT. This sequence joins TRBV19 and TRBJ1-4; D is undetermined. The CDR3 spans 16 residues. Germline values: CDR1 LNHDA, CDR2 SQIVND (reference sequence). V shed 5 bases and J shed 2 bases, with 15 bases lying between them.

The chain employs TRBV6-6 and TRBJ1-5; D perhaps matches TRBD1 (6 bases). The germline V and J ends were trimmed by 4 bases and 4 bases, with 11 bases remaining between them. Germline CDR1 and CDR2: MNHNY and SVGAGI (reference sequence). CDR3 size: 14 residues. The CDR3 here is CASSSDRLNQPQHF. CDR3 sequence (DNA): TGTGCCAGCAGTTCCGACAGGCTGAATCAGCCCCAGCATTTT.

The chain couples TRBV27 to TRBJ2-2; 8 bases are a match to TRBD1. Trimming at V came to 10 bases and at J to 1 base, leaving 11 bases not matched to a gene. CDR3 size: 16 residues. CDR1 and CDR2 from the germline V gene are MNHEY and SMNVEV (reference sequence). CDR3 in DNA: TGTGCCACCCAGAAGGTGGGGACAGGGAACACCGGGGAGCTGTTTTTT. Translating it yields CATQKVGTGNTGELFF.

A note on this clone: An end of the junction does not agree with germline; a read error may underlie this. V gene TRBV13 combines with J gene TRBJ2-6, with D hard to call. The CDR3 loop spans 18 amino acids. Germline V lookup: CDR1 PRHDT, CDR2 FYEKMQ (reference sequence). CDR3 in DNA: TGTGCCAGCAGTGTTCTGCAGCTAGTACAAAGTCGGGCCGACGTCCTGACTTTC. Protein: CASSVLQLVQSRADVLTF.

The chain has TRBV18 and TRBJ1-6, with D possibly TRBD1 on 5 matching bases. The germline gives CDR1 KGHSH, CDR2 LQKENI. This CDR3 comprises 19 residues. Trimming took off 1 base at V and 0 bases at J, with 16 bases between the two ends. The CDR3 DNA reads TGTGCCAGCTCACCACGGGACCCTCGATCAAGCTCCTATAATTCACCCCTCCACTTT. Encoded protein: CASSPRDPRSSSYNSPLHF.

CDR3 sequence reads: CASSYLPGAGTGELFF. The CDR3 nucleotides read TGTGCCAGCAGTTACCTCCCGGGGGCCGGCACCGGGGAGCTGTTTTTT. This chain connects TRBV6-5 to TRBJ2-2, with D possibly being TRBD1 or TRBD2 (6 bases each). The CDR3 has 16 amino acids. The V gene's germline CDR1 is MNHEY and CDR2 SVGAGI. V gave up 2 bases and J gave up 4 bases, with 14 bases separating them.

V is TRBV12-3 or TRBV12-4 and J is TRBJ1-4; no clear D gene. CDR3 length: 12 residues. The V and J ends lost 6 bases and 7 bases respectively, with 9 bases between them. CDR3 region: CASSLSREKLFF. The CDR3 DNA sequence: TGTGCCAGCAGCCTGAGTCGTGAAAAACTGTTTTTT.

The rearrangement joins TRBV7-3 to TRBJ2-5; TRBD2 matches at 10 bases. This CDR3 spans 15 amino acids. Germline V gene lookup returns CDR1 SGHTA and CDR2 FQGTGA. The junction had 2 bases not matched to a gene; V was cut back by 0 bases and J by 4 bases. The CDR3 is CASSLTASGGETQYF. The DNA for the CDR3 is TGTGCCAGCAGCTTAACGGCTAGCGGGGGAGAGACCCAGTACTTC.

The genes are TRBV11-2 and TRBJ2-5; TRBD2 agrees at 9 bases. Germline values: CDR1 SGHAT, CDR2 FQNNGV. V was clipped by 1 base and J by 5 bases; unmatched bases: 5. This CDR3 is 15 amino acids long. CDR3 loop: CASSLGAGGWETQYF. CDR3 sequence (DNA): TGTGCCAGCAGCTTAGGAGCGGGGGGTTGGGAGACCCAGTACTTC.

The DNA for the CDR3 is TGTGCCTGGAGTGACAGCAATCAGCCCCAGCATTTT. Translation gives CAWSDSNQPQHF. The V and J genes are TRBV30 and TRBJ1-5; no clear D gene. Deletions cut 1 base from V and 1 base from J, with 2 bases between. This CDR3 region has 12 residues. Germline assignment: CDR1 GTSNPN and CDR2 SVGIG (reference sequence).

V is TRBV5-8 and J is TRBJ1-6; D is possibly TRBD1 (5 bases). This CDR3 is 12 amino acids long. From germline, CDR1 is SGHTS and CDR2 YDEGEE. Trimming pared 4 bases from V and 14 bases from J, leaving 13 bases between. The CDR3 nucleotides read TGTGCCAGCAGCACCGACAGCCAGACCCTCCACTTT. Encoded protein: CASSTDSQTLHF.

The gene calls are TRBV7-8 and TRBJ1-1; possibly TRBD1 for D (6 bases). The ends were cut back, 5 bases at V and 7 bases at J, with 14 bases in the middle. The CDR3 loop spans 13 amino acids. The germline V gene encodes CDR1 SGHVS and CDR2 FQNEAQ. CDR3 amino acids: CASSRDRYGEAFF. CDR3 coding DNA: TGTGCCAGCAGCCGCGACAGGTACGGTGAAGCTTTCTTT.

The genes are TRBV27 and TRBJ2-5, with 10 bases aligning to TRBD2. V gave up 10 bases and J gave up 7 bases; unmatched junction bases: 6. The CDR3 has 12 residues. From germline, CDR1 is MNHEY and CDR2 SMNVEV (reference sequence). As DNA, the CDR3 is TGTGCCATCCGGACTAGCGGAGGGACCCAGTACTTC. Protein: CAIRTSGGTQYF.

J is TRBJ1-1 and V is TRBV5-1; no reliable D call. The V end was cut by 0 bases, the J end by 11 bases, with 11 bases between. CDR3 length: 12 residues. The germline gives CDR1 SGHRS, CDR2 YFSETQ. CDR3 in DNA: TGCGCCAGCAGCTTGGAATTAGGGAGGGCTTTCTTT. Amino acid sequence: CASSLELGRAFF.

V gene TRBV27 combines with J gene TRBJ1-5; no definite D call. The V end lost 5 bases, the J end lost 8 bases, and 16 bases lay between the germline ends. This CDR3 is 14 amino acids long. Germline V CDR1 and CDR2: MNHEY, SMNVEV (reference sequence). The DNA for the CDR3 is TGTGCCAGCAGTCATTCTCGGGATGGGAAGCCCCAGCATTTT. Amino acids: CASSHSRDGKPQHF.

The rearrangement uses TRBV9 and TRBJ2-7, with D perhaps matching TRBD1 or TRBD2 (5 bases each). Per the germline V gene, CDR1 is SGDLS and CDR2 is YYNGEE. The ends were cut back, 4 bases at V and 3 bases at J, with 17 bases in the middle. There are 15 residues in the CDR3. The CDR3, as DNA: TGTGCCAGCAGCCCAACCGGGACCACGATCTACGAGCAGTACTTC. Encoded protein: CASSPTGTTIYEQYF. The full variable domain, with the rest looked up from reference TRBV9 and TRBJ2-7, is DSGVTQTPKHLITATGQRVTLRCSPRSGDLSVYWYQQSLDQGLQFLIQYYNGEERAKGNILERFSAQQFPDLHSELNLSSLELGDSALYFCASSPTGTTIYEQYFGPGTRLTVT.